Listed below are T cell receptor beta chains from one sample, sequenced in a study. TCRdb itself ran the RT-PCR reads through MiXCR, one entry per CDR3 protein. Of more than 550,000 distinct CDR3 sequences listed, 14% were seen once; the top ten hold around 3.3%. Sequences were obtained from memory CD4+ T cells from blood. The receptor set was obtained from a female donor in good health, serving as a healthy control. CDR3s include the opening cysteine and the closing phenylalanine or tryptophan. The D gene is left open where the match is weak. A row's size may be missing; if present it is once, few, many or a size class.

TRBV20-1	TRBJ2-2	few	.	TGCAGTGCCGTACAGATGTCGGCCGGGGAGCTGTTTTTT	CSAVQMSAGELFF
TRBV20-1	TRBJ2-3	.	TRBD1	TGCAGTGCAAAGAACGATGACAGGGGTAGCACAGATACGCAGTATTTT	CSAKNDDRGSTDTQYF
TRBV3-1	TRBJ1-1	.	.	TGTGCCAGCAGCCAAGCAAAGAACACTGAAGCTTTCTTT	CASSQAKNTEAFF
TRBV4-2	TRBJ1-5	many	TRBD1	TGTGCCAGCAGCCAAGCAACAGGGGGATATAGCAATCAGCCCCAGCATTTT	CASSQATGGYSNQPQHF
TRBV29-1	TRBJ1-2	.	.	TGCAGCGCTTCAGGTGCAGGGATATTTGGCTACACCTTC	CSASGAGIFGYTF
TRBV25-1	TRBJ1-2	.	.	TGTGCCAGCAGTTTTAGGGCGTCTGCTTCTGGCTACACCTTC	CASSFRASASGYTF
TRBV12-3/TRBV12-4	TRBJ1-5	.	.	TGTGCCAGCAGGGTCATCAATCAGCCCCAGCATTTT	CASRVINQPQHF
TRBV4-2	TRBJ2-3	.	.	TGTGCCAGCAGCTTAGGCTGGGCGACAGGGAGGGAGGCAGATACGCAGTATTTT	CASSLGWATGREADTQYF
TRBV5-1	TRBJ2-5	.	.	TGCGCCAGCAGCTTGCAACAGGGAGGGTTCGAGACCCAGTACTTC	CASSLQQGGFETQYF
TRBV20-1	TRBJ2-3	few	TRBD1	TGCAGTGCTACTAATACCGGGACAGGGGCTGATACGCAGTATTTT	CSATNTGTGADTQYF
TRBV6-1	TRBJ1-2	few	.	TGTGCCAGCAGTGAAGCGGGAGGGTCCTATGGCTACACCTTC	CASSEAGGSYGYTF
TRBV15	TRBJ2-7	many	.	TGTGCCACCAGCAGAGGAGGGCAGGGGTACGAGCAGTACTTC	CATSRGGQGYEQYF
TRBV27	TRBJ1-5	few	.	TGTGCCAGCAGTTCTGATCCCTCCCCAAATCAGCCCCAGCATTTT	CASSSDPSPNQPQHF
TRBV29-1	TRBJ2-2	many	.	TGCAGCGCCCGGGAGTTGCGGGACGGGGAGCTGTTTTTT	CSARELRDGELFF
TRBV2	TRBJ2-1	.	TRBD2	TGTGCCAGCAACCCACTAGCGGGAGGGTACAATGAGCAGTTCTTC	CASNPLAGGYNEQFF
TRBV5-1	TRBJ1-1	few	TRBD1	TGCGCCAGCAGCTATAAACAGGGGCCCGTGAACACTGAAGCTTTCTTT	CASSYKQGPVNTEAFF
TRBV20-1	TRBJ2-7	many	TRBD1	TGCAGTGCTATTCCGGGACAGGGTAACTACGAGCAGTACTTC	CSAIPGQGNYEQYF
TRBV5-1	TRBJ1-2	.	.	TGCGCCAGCAGCTTGGATGGCAGGGAGGATGGCTACACCTTC	CASSLDGREDGYTF
TRBV6-2/TRBV6-3	TRBJ2-3	.	.	TGTGCCAGCAGCGTAGGATTCAGCACAGATACGCAGTATTTT	CASSVGFSTDTQYF
TRBV4-3	TRBJ1-2	many	.	TGCGCCAGCAGCCAAAACCAGGCTGGCTACACCTTC	CASSQNQAGYTF
TRBV7-9	TRBJ1-4	few	TRBD1	TGTGCCAGCAGCTTGTACCAGGGGGCGGGAGAAAAACTGTTTTTT	CASSLYQGAGEKLFF
TRBV3-1	TRBJ2-2	few	TRBD2	TGTGCCAGCAGCCAAGAGGGACTAGCGGGAGCCACCGGGGAGCTGTTTTTT	CASSQEGLAGATGELFF
TRBV28	TRBJ2-5	.	.	TGTGCCAGCAGCCCCTCGGACATCACACCAGAGACCCAGTACTTC	CASSPSDITPETQYF
TRBV20-1	TRBJ2-7	.	TRBD2	TGCAGTGCTAGAGTCAGGAGCGGGAGACTTTTCGAGCAGTACTTC	CSARVRSGRLFEQYF
TRBV4-2	TRBJ2-1	many	TRBD2	TGTGCCAGCAGCGAAGGGACTAGCGGGATAGGCGATGAGCAGTTCTTC	CASSEGTSGIGDEQFF
TRBV5-1	TRBJ1-2	few	.	TGCGCCAGCAGCTTAGATACCGCCCTCTTCGTCTACACCTTC	CASSLDTALFVYTF
TRBV5-6	TRBJ2-6	.	.	TGTGCCAGCAGTTTTGGGCCCTCTAGGGCCAACGTCCTGACTTTC	CASSFGPSRANVLTF
TRBV7-6	TRBJ2-3	.	.	TGTGCCAGCAGCAGATGGGGGGCCGGGACAGATACGCAGTATTTT	CASSRWGAGTDTQYF
TRBV30	TRBJ2-7	few	TRBD1	TGTGCCTTGACCGGGACAGGGGTCTCCGAGCAGTACTTC	CALTGTGVSEQYF
TRBV28	TRBJ2-4	.	.	TGTGCCAGCAGTTCCCCTGGGCGTGGCGTGGCAGACATTCAGTACTTC	CASSSPGRGVADIQYF
TRBV6-1	TRBJ2-7	.	.	TGTGCCAGCAGGGGTGGGCAGAGGAGCTCCTACGAGCAGTACTTC	CASRGGQRSSYEQYF
TRBV5-5	TRBJ1-1	.	.	TGTGCCAGCAGCTTGGACGGATCGAACACTGAAGCTTTCTTT	CASSLDGSNTEAFF
TRBV5-1	TRBJ2-2	.	.	TGCGCCAGCAATCTGATGGAAGCGGGGAACACCGGGGAGCTGTTTTTT	CASNLMEAGNTGELFF
TRBV9	TRBJ2-2	few	.	TGTGCCAGCAGCGTAGTCAGTGGGGCAGGGACCGGGGAGCTGTTTTTT	CASSVVSGAGTGELFF
TRBV30	TRBJ2-7	.	TRBD2	TGTGCCTGGAGTGAAGGGACTAGCGGGAGGGTTGAGCAGTACTTC	CAWSEGTSGRVEQYF
TRBV20-1	TRBJ1-5	.	.	TGCAGTGCTAGACTGGAAAGGGCCCAGCATTTT	CSARLERAQHF
TRBV27	TRBJ2-4	.	TRBD1	TGTGCCAGCAGTGTGACAGGGACCCTAGCCAAAAACATTCAGTACTTC	CASSVTGTLAKNIQYF
TRBV19	TRBJ1-2	.	TRBD1	TGTGCCAGTAGTATAGACCACGGGACAGACTATGGCTACACCTTC	CASSIDHGTDYGYTF
TRBV12-3/TRBV12-4	TRBJ1-5	many	.	TGTGCCAGCAGGCTCGACAGTAACAATCAGCCCCAGCATTTT	CASRLDSNNQPQHF
TRBV6-1	TRBJ2-7	once	TRBD2	TGTGCCAGCCAGATCTGGGGGGGGTCCTCCTCCGAGCAGTACTTC	CASQIWGGSSSEQYF
TRBV2	TRBJ2-1	few	.	TGTGCCAGCAGTGATTTTGGACCAGAGTTCTTC	CASSDFGPEFF
TRBV5-1	TRBJ2-7	few	TRBD2	TGCGCCAGCAGCTTGGGGACTAGCGGGAGAGGAGCGTACGAGCAGTACTTC	CASSLGTSGRGAYEQYF
TRBV20-1	TRBJ2-3	many	TRBD2	TGCAGTGCTGGGACTAACACAGATACGCAGTATTTT	CSAGTNTDTQYF
TRBV11-2	TRBJ1-5	few	.	TGTGCCAGCAACAAATTGGCGGGGGCTAGCAATCAGCCCCAGCATTTT	CASNKLAGASNQPQHF
TRBV5-1	TRBJ2-3	many	.	TGCGCCAGCAGCTTGGCGGTCACAGCCGATCACACAGATACGCAGTATTTT	CASSLAVTADHTDTQYF
TRBV9	TRBJ1-1	.	.	TGTGCCAGCAGCGTAGTTTTTCAGTCTGAAGCTTTCTTT	CASSVVFQSEAFF
TRBV7-2	TRBJ1-6	.	.	TGTGCCAGCAGACCAAGGGACACTTATAATTCACCCCTCCACTTT	CASRPRDTYNSPLHF
TRBV20-1	TRBJ2-5	.	TRBD2	TGCAGTGCTAGAGTCGCTAGCGGCGGTACTGAGACCCAGTACTTC	CSARVASGGTETQYF
TRBV20-1	TRBJ2-7	few	TRBD1	TGCAGTGCTAGAGCCCCGGACAGGGCCGCCTACGAGCAGTACTTC	CSARAPDRAAYEQYF
TRBV29-1	TRBJ1-4	many	TRBD1	TGCAGCGTCCGACAGGGAACTAATGAAAAACTGTTTTTT	CSVRQGTNEKLFF
TRBV7-3	TRBJ2-7	few	TRBD1	TGTGCCAGCAGCTTAGCGGCAGGGGGAGACTACGAGCAGTACTTC	CASSLAAGGDYEQYF
TRBV4-2	TRBJ2-5	few	TRBD1	TGTGCCAGCAGCACGACGCGGACAGGGGGTCAAGAGACCCAGTACTTC	CASSTTRTGGQETQYF
TRBV3-1	TRBJ2-7	few	.	TGTGCCAGCAGCCCCTTCCTGGGGACATACGAGCAGTACTTC	CASSPFLGTYEQYF
TRBV5-1	TRBJ2-7	many	.	TGCGCCAGCAGCTTGGAAGCCCAGGCCTACGAGCAGTACTTC	CASSLEAQAYEQYF
TRBV10-3	TRBJ1-1	many	.	TGTGCCATCAGTGAGACCTTGGCGAACACTGAAGCTTTCTTT	CAISETLANTEAFF